One and the same sample provided the 25 T cell receptor beta chains below, sequenced in a study of cytomegalovirus exposure and HLA in healthy donors. In the PCR, 60 Vbeta and 13 Jbeta primers were used. The table came from immunoSEQ multiplex PCR; TCRdb's copy has only in-frame clones and leaves some out. The repertoire holds approximately 180,000 clones, with approximately 86% as singletons. The sequencing input was PBMCs. These receptor sequences come from a young woman in good health and CMV-seronegative.

This rearrangement joins TRBV29-1 to TRBJ1-1; D is possibly TRBD1 (5 bases). V dropped 4 bases and J dropped 1 base, with 7 bases sitting between them. CDR3 length equals 12 residues. Germline loops: CDR1 SQVTM, CDR2 ANQGSEA. The CDR3 sequence is CSVGGWNTEAFF. The CDR3 coding sequence is TGCAGCGTTGGGGGCTGGAACACTGAAGCTTTCTTT.

The rearrangement uses TRBV9 and TRBJ1-4, with a possible D match to TRBD1 (6 bases). V lost 1 base and J 6 bases, leaving 13 bases between the germline ends. Germline CDR1 is SGDLS and CDR2 is YYNGEE. CDR3 length equals 15 residues. CDR3 residues: CASSVTSRQDEKLFF. The CDR3 DNA reads TGTGCCAGCAGCGTAACTTCCCGACAGGATGAAAAACTGTTTTTT.

The chain uses TRBV5-8 and TRBJ2-7; 7 nucleotides match TRBD1. The J segment lost 9 bases and the V segment lost 5 bases, leaving 11 bases of the junction unmatched. This CDR3 comprises 13 residues. Germline lookup yields CDR1 SGHTS and CDR2 YDEGEE. The CDR3 DNA sequence: TGTGCCAGCAGTGACAGGGTCTACGATGGGCAGTACTTC. Translating it yields CASSDRVYDGQYF.

The rearrangement links TRBV7-9 to TRBJ1-1; D not resolved. Germline V gives CDR1 SEHNR, CDR2 FQNEAQ (reference sequence). This CDR3 is built from 14 residues. Trimming cost V 7 bases and J 2 bases, with 14 bases left between them. DNA of the CDR3: TGTGCCAGCACCCCCAAATCGGGTAACACTGAAGCTTTCTTT. It translates to CASTPKSGNTEAFF.

Only one count was recorded for this clone. V gene TRBV6-5 combines with J gene TRBJ2-1, with D perhaps matching TRBD2 (6 bases). Germline CDR1 is MNHEY and CDR2 is SVGAGI. The CDR3 extends over 11 amino acids. Trimming took off 8 bases at V and 10 bases at J, with 12 bases between the two ends. The chain's CDR3 is CASGTQLEQFF. The CDR3 DNA is TGTGCCAGCGGGACTCAGCTCGAGCAGTTCTTC.

The chain uses TRBV18 and TRBJ1-1; unclear D gene. CDR1 is KGHSH, CDR2 LQKENI, per germline. V was shortened by 5 bases and J by 7 bases, with 11 bases between the two germline ends. The CDR3 is 12 residues long. The CDR3 nucleotides read TGTGCCAGCTCATCCCAACCAGGTGAAGCTTTCTTT. It yields the protein CASSSQPGEAFF. Filled out from reference TRBV18 and TRBJ1-1, the complete variable domain reads NAGVMQNPRHLVRRRGQEARLRCSPMKGHSHVYWYRQLPEEGLKFMVYLQKENIIDESGMPKERFSAEFPKEGPSILRIQQVVRGDSAAYFCASSSQPGEAFFGQGTRLTVV.

This clone showed up just a few times. This chain links TRBV5-5 with TRBJ2-7; no firm D call. The V gene's germline CDR1 is SGHKS and CDR2 YYEKEE (reference sequence). The CDR3 length is 14 residues. Trimming removed 2 bases from V and 3 bases from J, with 12 bases in between. The CDR3: CASSFWQAGYEQYF. DNA of the CDR3: TGTGCCAGCAGCTTTTGGCAGGCCGGCTACGAGCAGTACTTC.

This clone was counted a single time. The V and J genes are TRBV9 and TRBJ1-4, with 9 bases identical to TRBD1. The CDR3 sequence is 15 residues long. Germline CDR1 and CDR2: SGDLS and YYNGEE. With 4 bases clipped from V and 8 bases from J, the junction kept 9 bases outside the gene matches. In nucleotides, the CDR3 is TGTGCCAGCAGCAGGACAGGGGATTCCAACGAAAAACTGTTTTTT. Its translation is CASSRTGDSNEKLFF.

This clone was detected only once. CDR3 in amino acids: CASSLGDRHSYEQYF. The CDR3, as DNA: TGTGCCAGCAGCTTGGGGGACAGACATAGCTACGAGCAGTACTTC. V usage is TRBV5-6 and J usage is TRBJ2-7; 7 bases fit TRBD1. Per the germline V gene, CDR1 is SGHDT and CDR2 is YYEEEE. CDR3 length equals 15 residues. Trimming took 0 bases from V and 3 from J; bases not matched to a gene: 6.

The chain combines TRBV19 with TRBJ1-2; D not resolved. This CDR3 is built from 12 residues. In germline, CDR1 is LNHDA, CDR2 SQIVND (reference sequence). Trimming stripped 3 bases from V and 5 bases from J, with 7 bases between. CDR3 sequence (DNA): TGTGCCAGTAGTATTCCGGGGTATGGCTACACCTTC. It yields the protein CASSIPGYGYTF.

The chain links TRBV21-1 to TRBJ2-7; the table gives TRBD1 as D, unverified against the DNA. TRBV21-1 is an annotated pseudogene. This CDR3 comprises 15 residues. The chain's CDR3 is CASSKGDRDSYEQYF. CDR3 in DNA: TGTGCCAGCAGCAAAGGGGACAGGGATTCCTACGAGCAGTACTTC.

The chain has TRBV7-2 and TRBJ1-5; the D is unclear. The germline V and J ends were trimmed by 1 base and 5 bases, with 6 bases remaining between them. Germline V gene lookup returns CDR1 SGHTA and CDR2 FQGNSA. The CDR3 spans 13 residues. DNA of the CDR3: TGTGCCAGCAGCTTAGACAGAGATCAGCCCCAGCATTTT. Encoded protein: CASSLDRDQPQHF.

This clone was seen a handful of times. The rearrangement links TRBV9 to TRBJ2-7, with TRBD2 as a possible D gene (6 bases). Germline assignment: CDR1 SGDLS and CDR2 YYNGEE. V shed 0 bases and J shed 9 bases, with 16 bases lying between them. The CDR3 length is 14 residues. In DNA form, the CDR3 reads TGTGCCAGCAGCGTAGACGAAGGGAGGTTAGGGCAGTACTTC. Amino acid sequence: CASSVDEGRLGQYF.

This clone has just a few counts. Written as DNA, the CDR3 is TGTGCCAGCAGCGCGGGGGACAGGGATATCAACGAGCAGTACTTC. Its translation: CASSAGDRDINEQYF. This rearrangement joins TRBV9 to TRBJ2-7; 9 bases match TRBD1. Unmatched junction bases numbered 9, after V lost 3 bases and J lost 5 bases. The CDR3 is 15 residues long. Germline V lookup: CDR1 SGDLS, CDR2 YYNGEE.

This chain links TRBV2 with TRBJ2-3; D is perhaps TRBD2 (5 bases). Germline-derived CDR1 and CDR2 are SNHLY and FYNNEI. The CDR3 runs 14 residues. The V end lost 6 bases, the J end lost 8 bases, and 18 bases lay between the germline ends. CDR3 sequence reads: CASSPIVGSSTQYF. DNA of the CDR3: TGTGCCAGCAGCCCAATTGTTGGGAGTAGTACGCAGTATTTT.

The chain employs TRBV30 and TRBJ2-5; D perhaps matches TRBD2 (7 bases). Germline CDR1 and CDR2: GTSNPN and SVGIG (reference sequence). The CDR3 totals 14 residues. V gave up 4 bases and J gave up 5 bases, with 17 bases separating them. The CDR3 bases are TGTGCCTGGAAGGGGTCGGGGGGCAGGGAGACCCAGTACTTC. It is translated as CAWKGSGGRETQYF.

This chain uses TRBV2 with TRBJ2-6, with unresolved D. The CDR3 runs 15 residues. The V end lost 4 bases, the J end lost 2 bases, and 9 bases lay between the germline ends. Germline CDR1 reads SNHLY; CDR2 reads FYNNEI. The CDR3, as DNA: TGTGCCAGCAGTGCAGGTAATGCTGGGGCCAACGTCCTGACTTTC. Translation: CASSAGNAGANVLTF.

The V call is TRBV5-5, the J call TRBJ1-6, with D maybe TRBD1 (6 bases). V gave up 7 bases and J gave up 0 bases, with 17 bases separating them. Germline CDR1 and CDR2: SGHKS and YYEKEE (reference sequence). This CDR3 is built from 17 residues. CDR3 loop: CASRGAGGSSYNSPLHF. The CDR3 nucleotides are TGTGCCAGCCGGGGGGCAGGCGGTAGCTCCTATAATTCACCCCTCCACTTT. Together with reference TRBV5-5 and TRBJ1-6, the CDR3 gives the full variable domain: DAGVTQSPTHLIKTRGQQVTLRCSPISGHKSVSWYQQVLGQGPQFIFQYYEKEERGRGNFPDRFSARQFPNYSSELNVNALLLGDSALYLCASRGAGGSSYNSPLHFGNGTRLTVT.

The genes are TRBV2 and TRBJ2-5, with 8 bases lining up with TRBD2. Germline V lookup: CDR1 SNHLY, CDR2 FYNNEI. The V and J ends lost 8 bases and 5 bases, in that order; junction bases with no gene match: 10. The CDR3 loop spans 14 amino acids. CDR3 loop: CASLLGGGIETQYF. CDR3 nucleotides: TGTGCCAGCCTCCTCGGGGGGGGCATCGAGACCCAGTACTTC.

This sequence joins TRBV4-1 and TRBJ1-1, with 7 bases aligning to TRBD1. Germline V gene sequence: CDR1 MGHRA, CDR2 YSYEKL. The J segment lost 4 bases and the V segment lost 3 bases, leaving 5 bases of the junction unmatched. The CDR3 is 14 amino acids. CDR3 sequence: CASSHLQGSTEAFF. In DNA form, the CDR3 reads TGCGCCAGCAGCCATTTACAGGGGAGCACTGAAGCTTTCTTT.

This sequence joins TRBV21-1 and TRBJ2-1; the D call in the table, TRBD2, was not verified against the DNA. TRBV21-1 is annotated as a pseudogene. CDR3 length: 16 amino acids. The CDR3: CASLDGAGTDYNEQFF. CDR3 coding DNA: TGTGCCAGCTTAGATGGAGCGGGGACTGACTACAATGAGCAGTTCTTC.

DNA of the CDR3: TGTGCCAGCGAGGGGGCCGTCTCCTACGAGCAGTACTTC. This encodes CASEGAVSYEQYF. This sequence joins TRBV28 and TRBJ2-7; 7 bases match TRBD1. J lost 0 bases, V lost 8 bases, and 4 bases had no gene match. The CDR3 totals 13 residues. Germline CDR1 reads MDHEN; CDR2 reads SYDVKM.

The chain is built from TRBV29-1 and TRBJ2-7; possibly TRBD2 for D (6 bases). V lost 5 bases, J lost 0 bases, and 11 bases lay in between. The CDR3 is 13 residues long. Germline lookup yields CDR1 SQVTM and CDR2 ANQGSEA. The CDR3 sequence is CSVRSSVSYEQYF. The CDR3 nucleotides are TGCAGCGTTCGATCTAGCGTCTCCTACGAGCAGTACTTC.

This clone appeared a single time. At the DNA level, this CDR3 is encoded by other sequences in the same sample as well. The chain couples TRBV6-1 to TRBJ2-5, with TRBD2 matching 13 bases. The CDR3 is made up of 15 amino acids. V was clipped by 6 bases and J by 2 bases; unmatched bases: 3. Germline CDR1 MNHNS, CDR2 SASEGT. The CDR3 protein is CASRLAGGKQETQYF. The DNA of the CDR3 is TGTGCCAGCAGACTAGCGGGAGGGAAGCAAGAGACCCAGTACTTC.

A remark on this clone: The same CDR3 also results from other DNA sequences found in this sample. V gene TRBV9 combines with J gene TRBJ2-1; 9 nucleotides line up with TRBD2. Germline CDR1 reads SGDLS; CDR2 reads YYNGEE. CDR3 length: 16 amino acids. The V segment lost 2 bases and the J segment 0 bases; nucleotides outside the gene matches: 3. The CDR3 DNA reads as TGTGCCAGCAGCGTTAGCGGGGGTCGCTCCTACAATGAGCAGTTCTTC. Translating it yields CASSVSGGRSYNEQFF.